Below, 6 T cell receptor beta chains from the same sample are listed, as sequenced in a study of OX40 agonist ivuxolimab in advanced cancers. The table came from immunoSEQ multiplex PCR; TCRdb's copy has only in-frame clones and leaves some out. The repertoire holds 65,000 to 80,000 clones, with roughly 87% as singletons. The specimen comprised CD4+ or CD8+ T cells sorted from blood, sampled in a trial of the OX40 agonist ivuxolimab. These receptors all come from an adult with an advanced solid tumor such as melanoma, head and neck, liver or kidney cancer.

This chain joins TRBV5-5 and TRBJ1-2; unclear D gene. The V end lost 0 bases, the J end lost 4 bases, and 13 bases lay between the germline ends. The length of the CDR3 is 15 residues. Germline lookup yields CDR1 SGHKS and CDR2 YYEKEE (reference sequence). The CDR3 DNA sequence: TGTGCCAGCAGCTTGGCCCTGGTGCCCTCCTATGGCTACACCTTC. It yields the protein CASSLALVPSYGYTF.

The chain carries TRBV2 and TRBJ1-1; D is unresolved. The CDR3 totals 12 residues. V lost 8 bases to trimming and J lost 1 base, with 8 bases between them. The germline CDR1 and CDR2 sequences are SNHLY and FYNNEI. CDR3 region: CASGRGNTEAFF. CDR3 nucleotides: TGTGCCAGCGGACGAGGGAACACTGAAGCTTTCTTT.

The chain joins TRBV9 to TRBJ2-3; 8 positions match TRBD2. V was pared by 3 bases and J by 3 bases, with 12 bases of the junction left unmatched. The germline V gene has CDR1 SGDLS and CDR2 YYNGEE. The CDR3 is made up of 17 amino acids. The CDR3 protein is CASSAPLMAGGTDTQYF. CDR3 DNA sequence: TGTGCCAGCAGCGCCCCCCTGATGGCGGGAGGAACAGATACGCAGTATTTT.

J is TRBJ1-2 and V is TRBV29-1, with 12 bases aligning to TRBD1. Germline V CDR1 and CDR2: SQVTM, ANQGSEA. The CDR3 totals 15 residues. Losses at the gene ends were 4 bases for V and 4 bases for J; bases not matched to a gene: 7. CDR3 DNA: TGCAGCGTTGCGAGAGGGACAGGGGGCGGCTATGGCTACACCTTC. Translating gives CSVARGTGGGYGYTF.

The chain is built from TRBV28 and TRBJ2-3; 11 nucleotides line up with TRBD2. The CDR3 spans 19 residues. V lost 5 bases to trimming and J lost 3 bases; unmatched junction nucleotides: 16. In germline, CDR1 is MDHEN, CDR2 SYDVKM. In DNA form, the CDR3 reads TGTGCCAGCAGTCCACCCAAGAATAGCGGGAGGGCGAGGACAGATACGCAGTATTTT. Translating it yields CASSPPKNSGRARTDTQYF.

The V gene is TRBV14, the J gene TRBJ2-1; 7 bases are a match to TRBD2. The V gene end was trimmed by 1 base and the J gene end by 7 bases; junction bases not matched to a gene: 10. The CDR3 spans 16 residues. The germline V gene encodes CDR1 SGHDN and CDR2 FVKESK. CDR3 nucleotide sequence: TGTGCCAGCAGCCAAGGAGGTGGGAGGGCTCGGAATGAGCAGTTCTTC. As protein: CASSQGGGRARNEQFF.